Presented here are 12 T cell receptor beta chains from one specimen sequenced in a study of T-cell reconstitution after alpha-beta-depleted transplantation in children. Unique molecular identifiers featured in how the TCRbeta library was prepared. TCRdb ran MiXCR on the PCR reads and lists one entry per CDR3 protein. This sample has about 610,000 distinct CDR3 sequences; roughly a tenth occur once, and the top ten carry around 4%. Sample: PBMCs from the stem cell graft donor, taken from the stem cell graft. These receptors all come from a human donor who donated a stem cell graft to a child with acute myeloid leukemia.

This clonotype was observed a few times. V is TRBV10-3 and J is TRBJ2-4; D unresolved. Trimming removed 3 bases at V and 1 base at J, with 4 bases between. CDR1 is ENHRY and CDR2 is SYGVKD in the germline V gene. The CDR3 consists of 13 residues. CDR3 loop: CAISDGAKNIQYF. CDR3 coding DNA: TGTGCCATCAGTGATGGGGCCAAAAACATTCAGTACTTC.

The genes are TRBV6-5 and TRBJ1-2; 7 nucleotides align to TRBD1. V lost 4 bases to trimming and J lost 5 bases; unmatched junction nucleotides: 7. The CDR3 is made up of 14 amino acids. Germline V CDR1 and CDR2: MNHEY, SVGAGI. The CDR3, as DNA: TGTGCCAGCAGTTCAGGGGGGACACTTTATGGCTACACCTTC. This gives the protein CASSSGGTLYGYTF.

The chain recombines TRBV11-3 with TRBJ1-1; no reliable D call. The V end lost 5 bases, the J end lost 11 bases, and 9 bases lay between the germline ends. The CDR3 has 10 residues. Germline CDR1 and CDR2: SGHNT and YENEEA. CDR3 bases: TGTGCCAGCAGCCCCGGGTTGGCTTTCTTT. Residues: CASSPGLAFF.

This clonotype was seen more than once but under ten times. The chain employs TRBV9 and TRBJ1-2; D gene uncertain. The ends were cut back, 3 bases at V and 6 bases at J, with 15 bases in the middle. Germline CDR1 SGDLS, CDR2 YYNGEE. The CDR3 consists of 14 residues. The CDR3 nucleotides are TGTGCCAGCAGCGCCCAAGGAGGAGGGAATGGCTACACCTTC. This encodes CASSAQGGGNGYTF.

This clonotype was seen more than once but under ten times. The rearrangement joins TRBV29-1 to TRBJ2-3; D ambiguous. This CDR3 contains 13 residues. Germline V lookup: CDR1 SQVTM, CDR2 ANQGSEA. Trimming removed 7 bases from V and 0 bases from J, with 11 bases in between. CDR3 sequence (DNA): TGCAGCGGGCAAGGTTCTAGCACAGATACGCAGTATTTT. Residues: CSGQGSSTDTQYF.

This clonotype appeared a few times. This sequence joins TRBV7-2 and TRBJ2-3, with TRBD2 as a possible D gene (5 bases). In germline, CDR1 is SGHTA, CDR2 FQGNSA. V was cut by 3 bases and J by 3 bases, with 19 bases left in between. This CDR3 is built from 17 residues. The CDR3 loop is CASSFRQSAGGTDTQYF. The CDR3 DNA is TGTGCCAGCAGCTTCCGGCAATCGGCGGGTGGAACAGATACGCAGTATTTT.

This clonotype occurred a few times. This chain joins TRBV7-2 and TRBJ2-7; 10 bases line up with TRBD1. With V trimmed by 2 bases and J by 5 bases, 6 bases remained unmatched. Germline lookup yields CDR1 SGHTA and CDR2 FQGNSA. The CDR3 extends over 15 amino acids. CDR3 coding DNA: TGTGCCAGCAGCTTATGGGACAGGGGCTTTGACGAGCAGTACTTC. Translated: CASSLWDRGFDEQYF.

This clonotype was seen a handful of times. The V gene is TRBV20-1, the J gene TRBJ1-2; D ambiguous. The germline V and J ends were trimmed by 3 bases and 2 bases, with 7 bases remaining between them. This CDR3 contains 12 residues. From germline, CDR1 is DFQATT and CDR2 SNEGSKA (reference sequence). CDR3: CSASTGNYGYTF. The CDR3 DNA follows: TGCAGTGCTAGCACGGGCAACTATGGCTACACCTTC.

This clonotype was observed a handful of times. This chain joins TRBV27 and TRBJ2-7, with TRBD2 identical over 12 bases. The CDR3 runs to 20 residues. The V gene's germline CDR1 is MNHEY and CDR2 SMNVEV (reference sequence). The V and J ends lost 1 base and 0 bases, in that order; junction bases with no gene match: 13. The CDR3 protein is CASSLYAAGLAGVTSYEQYF. CDR3 DNA sequence: TGTGCCAGCAGTTTATACGCCGCGGGACTAGCGGGCGTCACCTCCTACGAGCAGTACTTC.

Turning to this clonotype: Since a much larger clone is just one base distant, this may be a read error. The V call is TRBV28, the J call TRBJ2-1, with 14 bases matching TRBD2. The trim removed 6 bases at V and 7 bases at J, leaving 2 bases unmatched. Germline V gene sequence: CDR1 MDHEN, CDR2 SYDVKM. CDR3 length: 14 residues. The CDR3 loop is CASSRTSGRNEQFF. CDR3 sequence (DNA): TGTGCCAGCAGCCGGACTAGCGGGAGGAATGAGCAGTTCTTC.

This chain joins TRBV2 and TRBJ1-5; D call uncertain. The V and J ends lost 2 bases and 6 bases respectively, with 8 bases between them. CDR1 is SNHLY, CDR2 FYNNEI, per germline. CDR3 length equals 13 residues. For the CDR3, the DNA is TGTGCCAGCAGTGAACGGGAGGGTCAGCCCCAGCATTTT. This encodes CASSEREGQPQHF. The complete variable domain, with remaining parts taken from reference TRBV2 and TRBJ1-5, reads EPEVTQTPSHQVTQMGQEVILRCVPISNHLYFYWYRQILGQKVEFLVSFYNNEISEKSEIFDDQFSVERPDGSNFTLKIRSTKLEDSAMYFCASSEREGQPQHFGDGTRLSIL.

The chain is built from TRBV7-9 and TRBJ2-1; weak D call: TRBD2 (5 bases). V lost 1 base and J lost 0, with 10 bases in between. The CDR3 has 16 residues. Looked up from germline, CDR1 is SEHNR and CDR2 is FQNEAQ (reference sequence). CDR3 nucleotide sequence: TGTGCCAGCAGCTTAGGGGAGACGGTCTCCTACAATGAGCAGTTCTTC. Translation: CASSLGETVSYNEQFF.